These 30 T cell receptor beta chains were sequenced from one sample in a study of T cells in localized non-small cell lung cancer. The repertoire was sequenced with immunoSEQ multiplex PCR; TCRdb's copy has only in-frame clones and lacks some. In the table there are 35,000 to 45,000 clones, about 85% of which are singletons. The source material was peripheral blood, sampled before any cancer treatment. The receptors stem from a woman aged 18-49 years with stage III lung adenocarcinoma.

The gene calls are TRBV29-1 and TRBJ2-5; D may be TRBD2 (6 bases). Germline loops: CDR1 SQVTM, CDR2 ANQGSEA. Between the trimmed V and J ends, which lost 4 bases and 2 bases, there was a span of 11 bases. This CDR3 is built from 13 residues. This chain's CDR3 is CSVGAGWQETQYF. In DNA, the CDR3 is TGCAGCGTTGGGGCGGGGTGGCAAGAGACCCAGTACTTC.

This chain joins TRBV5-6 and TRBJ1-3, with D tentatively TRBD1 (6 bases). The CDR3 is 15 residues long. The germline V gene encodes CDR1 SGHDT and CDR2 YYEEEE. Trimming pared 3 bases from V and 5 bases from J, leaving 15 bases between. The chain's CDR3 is CASSYPQGWRNTIYF. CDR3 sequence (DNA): TGTGCCAGCAGCTATCCACAGGGATGGAGAAACACCATATATTTT.

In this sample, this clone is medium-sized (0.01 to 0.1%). As DNA, the CDR3 is TGCGCCAGCAGCTTGGGGGTCTCCACCGGGGAGCTGTTTTTT. Residues: CASSLGVSTGELFF. The V call is TRBV5-1, the J call TRBJ2-2; D remains ambiguous. The CDR3 spans 14 residues. In germline, CDR1 is SGHRS, CDR2 YFSETQ. Trimming removed 0 bases at V and 4 bases at J, with 7 bases between. The whole variable domain, remainder taken from reference TRBV5-1 and TRBJ2-2, is KAGVTQTPRYLIKTRGQQVTLSCSPISGHRSVSWYQQTPGQGLQFLFEYFSETQRNKGNFPGRFSGRQFSNSRSEMNVSTLELGDSALYLCASSLGVSTGELFFGEGSRLTVL.

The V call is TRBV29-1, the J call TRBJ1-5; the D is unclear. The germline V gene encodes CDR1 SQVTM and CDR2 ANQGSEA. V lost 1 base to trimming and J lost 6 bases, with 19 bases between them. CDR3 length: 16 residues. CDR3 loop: CSVEGRREFHGQPQHF. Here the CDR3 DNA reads TGCAGCGTTGAAGGCCGGAGGGAGTTTCATGGTCAGCCCCAGCATTTT.

CDR3 coding DNA: TGTGCCAGCAGTGAATATGGGAACTCACAAGAGACCCAGTACTTC. It is translated as CASSEYGNSQETQYF. V is TRBV25-1 and J is TRBJ2-5; D uncertain. The germline V and J ends were trimmed by 0 bases and 2 bases, with 10 bases remaining between them. Germline-derived CDR1 and CDR2 are MGHDK and SYGVNS. The CDR3 is 15 amino acids.

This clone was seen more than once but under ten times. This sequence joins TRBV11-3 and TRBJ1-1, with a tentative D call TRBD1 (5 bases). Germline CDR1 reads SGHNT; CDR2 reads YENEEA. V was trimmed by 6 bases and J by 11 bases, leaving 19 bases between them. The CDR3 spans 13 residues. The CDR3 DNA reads TGTGCCAGCAGTCCTGCCGGGGCGAACCTCGCTTTCTTT. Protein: CASSPAGANLAFF.

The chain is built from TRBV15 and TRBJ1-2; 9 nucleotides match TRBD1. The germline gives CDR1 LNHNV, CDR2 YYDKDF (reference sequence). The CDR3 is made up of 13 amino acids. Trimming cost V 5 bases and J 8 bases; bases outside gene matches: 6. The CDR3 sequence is CATSGQGNGGYTF. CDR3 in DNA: TGTGCCACCAGCGGACAGGGGAACGGAGGCTACACCTTC.

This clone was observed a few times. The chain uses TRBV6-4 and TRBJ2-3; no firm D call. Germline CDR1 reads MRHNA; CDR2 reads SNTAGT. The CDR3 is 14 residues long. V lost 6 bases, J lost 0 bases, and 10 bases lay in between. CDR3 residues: CASSPEGSTDTQYF. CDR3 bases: TGTGCCAGCAGCCCGGAAGGTAGCACAGATACGCAGTATTTT.

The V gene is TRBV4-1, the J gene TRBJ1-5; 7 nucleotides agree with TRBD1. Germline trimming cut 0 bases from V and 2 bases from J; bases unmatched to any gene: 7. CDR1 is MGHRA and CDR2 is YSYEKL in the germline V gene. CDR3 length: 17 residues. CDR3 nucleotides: TGCGCCAGCAGCCAAGACCCGGGCAGGGGGGGCAATCAGCCCCAGCATTTT. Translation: CASSQDPGRGGNQPQHF.

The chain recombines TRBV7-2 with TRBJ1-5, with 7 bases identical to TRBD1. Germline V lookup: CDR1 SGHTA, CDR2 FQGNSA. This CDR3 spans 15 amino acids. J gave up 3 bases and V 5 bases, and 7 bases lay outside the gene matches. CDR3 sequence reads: CASSLSTGNNQPQHF. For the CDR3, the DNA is TGTGCCAGCAGCCTATCGACAGGGAACAATCAGCCCCAGCATTTT.

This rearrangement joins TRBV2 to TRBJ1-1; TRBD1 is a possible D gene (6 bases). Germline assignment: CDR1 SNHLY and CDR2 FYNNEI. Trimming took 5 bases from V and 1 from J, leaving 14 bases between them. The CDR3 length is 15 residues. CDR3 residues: CASSPRGDSNTEAFF. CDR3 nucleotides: TGTGCCAGCAGTCCAAGGGGGGACTCGAACACTGAAGCTTTCTTT.

The CDR3 region is CASSQSGGANEQFF. In DNA, the CDR3 is TGTGCCAGCAGCCAGAGCGGGGGGGCCAATGAGCAGTTCTTC. V and J are TRBV7-2 and TRBJ2-1; 10 bases are shared with TRBD2. This CDR3 region has 14 residues. The V gene's germline CDR1 is SGHTA and CDR2 FQGNSA. The V gene end was trimmed by 5 bases and the J gene end by 6 bases; junction bases not matched to a gene: 4.

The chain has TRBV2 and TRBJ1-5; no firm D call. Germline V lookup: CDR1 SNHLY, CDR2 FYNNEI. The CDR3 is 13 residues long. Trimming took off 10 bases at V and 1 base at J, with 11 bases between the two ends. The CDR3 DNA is TGTGCCACCCAGAAGGACAGCAATCAGCCCCAGCATTTT. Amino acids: CATQKDSNQPQHF. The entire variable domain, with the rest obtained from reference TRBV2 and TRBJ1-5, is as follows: EPEVTQTPSHQVTQMGQEVILRCVPISNHLYFYWYRQILGQKVEFLVSFYNNEISEKSEIFDDQFSVERPDGSNFTLKIRSTKLEDSAMYFCATQKDSNQPQHFGDGTRLSIL.

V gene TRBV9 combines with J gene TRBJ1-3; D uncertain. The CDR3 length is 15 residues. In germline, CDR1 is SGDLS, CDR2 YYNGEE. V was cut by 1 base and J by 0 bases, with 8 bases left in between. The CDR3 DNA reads TGTGCCAGCAGCGTACACAGCGGCTCTGGAAACACCATATATTTT. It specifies CASSVHSGSGNTIYF.

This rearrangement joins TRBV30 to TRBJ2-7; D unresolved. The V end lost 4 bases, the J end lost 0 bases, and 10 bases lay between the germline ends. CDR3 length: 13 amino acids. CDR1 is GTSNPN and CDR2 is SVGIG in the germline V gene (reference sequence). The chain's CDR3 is CAWTGLSSYEQYF. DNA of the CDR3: TGTGCCTGGACCGGCCTGAGCTCCTACGAGCAGTACTTC.

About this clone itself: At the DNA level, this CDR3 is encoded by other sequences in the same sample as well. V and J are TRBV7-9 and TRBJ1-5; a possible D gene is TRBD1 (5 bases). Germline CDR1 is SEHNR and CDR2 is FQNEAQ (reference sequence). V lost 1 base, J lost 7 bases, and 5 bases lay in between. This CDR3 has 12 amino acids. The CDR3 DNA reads TGTGCCAGCAGCTTAGAGGGGCAGCCCCAGCATTTT. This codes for CASSLEGQPQHF.

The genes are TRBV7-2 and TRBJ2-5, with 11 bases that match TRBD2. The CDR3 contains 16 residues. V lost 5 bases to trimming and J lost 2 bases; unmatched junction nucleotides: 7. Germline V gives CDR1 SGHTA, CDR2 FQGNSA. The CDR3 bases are TGTGCCAGCAGCCCATTAGCGGGGGGGATGCAAGAGACCCAGTACTTC. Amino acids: CASSPLAGGMQETQYF.

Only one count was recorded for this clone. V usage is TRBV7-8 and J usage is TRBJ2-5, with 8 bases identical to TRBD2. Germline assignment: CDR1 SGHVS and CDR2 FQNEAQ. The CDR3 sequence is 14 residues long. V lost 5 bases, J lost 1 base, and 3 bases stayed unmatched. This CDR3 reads CASSPGLVQETQYF. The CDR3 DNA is TGTGCCAGCAGCCCGGGACTAGTCCAAGAGACCCAGTACTTC. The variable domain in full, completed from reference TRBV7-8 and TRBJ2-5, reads GAGVSQSPRYKVAKRGQDVALRCDPISGHVSLFWYQQALGQGPEFLTYFQNEAQLDKSGLPSDRFFAERPEGSVSTLKIQRTQQEDSAVYLCASSPGLVQETQYFGPGTRLLVL.

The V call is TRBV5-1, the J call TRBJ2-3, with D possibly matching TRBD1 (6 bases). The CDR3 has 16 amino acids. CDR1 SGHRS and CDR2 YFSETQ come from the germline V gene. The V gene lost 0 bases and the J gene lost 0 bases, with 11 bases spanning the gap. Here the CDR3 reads CASSLGTAPSTDTQYF. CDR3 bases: TGCGCCAGCAGCTTGGGGACAGCCCCTAGCACAGATACGCAGTATTTT.

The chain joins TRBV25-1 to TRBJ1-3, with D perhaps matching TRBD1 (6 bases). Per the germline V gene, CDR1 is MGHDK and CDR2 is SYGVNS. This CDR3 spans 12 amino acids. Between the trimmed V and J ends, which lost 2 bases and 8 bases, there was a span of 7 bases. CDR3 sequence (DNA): TGTGCCAGCAGTGAACGGGGGCACACCATATATTTT. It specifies CASSERGHTIYF.

The CDR3 loop is CASSGTGGHTGELFF. Here the CDR3 DNA reads TGTGCCAGCTCAGGGACAGGGGGCCACACCGGGGAGCTGTTTTTT. V gene TRBV18 combines with J gene TRBJ2-2, with 12 nucleotides matching TRBD1. CDR3 length: 15 residues. Germline V gene sequence: CDR1 KGHSH, CDR2 LQKENI. After removal of 5 bases from V and 3 bases from J, the junction contained 1 base not matched to a gene.

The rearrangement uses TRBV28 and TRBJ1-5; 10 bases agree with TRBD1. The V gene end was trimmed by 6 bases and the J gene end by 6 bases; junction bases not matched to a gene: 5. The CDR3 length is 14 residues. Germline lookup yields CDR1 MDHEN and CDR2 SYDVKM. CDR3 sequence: CASRNDRGPQPQHF. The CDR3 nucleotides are TGTGCCAGCAGAAATGACAGGGGGCCTCAGCCCCAGCATTTT.

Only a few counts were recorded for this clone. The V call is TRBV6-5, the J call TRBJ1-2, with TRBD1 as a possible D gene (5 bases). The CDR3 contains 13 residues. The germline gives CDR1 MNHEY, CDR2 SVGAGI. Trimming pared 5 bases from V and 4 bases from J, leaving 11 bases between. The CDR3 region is CASSRGPSYGYTF. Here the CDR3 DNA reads TGTGCCAGCAGTCGGGGACCGAGCTATGGCTACACCTTC.

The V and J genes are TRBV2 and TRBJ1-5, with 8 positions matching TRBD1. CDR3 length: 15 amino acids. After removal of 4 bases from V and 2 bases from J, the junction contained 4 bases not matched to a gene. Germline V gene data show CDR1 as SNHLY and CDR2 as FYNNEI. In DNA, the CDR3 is TGTGCCAGCAGTGGACAGGGGCTTGGCAATCAGCCCCAGCATTTT. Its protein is CASSGQGLGNQPQHF.

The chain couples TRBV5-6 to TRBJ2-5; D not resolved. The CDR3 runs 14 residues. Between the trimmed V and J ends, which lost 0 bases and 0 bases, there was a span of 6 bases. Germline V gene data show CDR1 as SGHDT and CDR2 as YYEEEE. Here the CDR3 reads CASSLEANQETQYF. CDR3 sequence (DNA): TGTGCCAGCAGCTTGGAGGCCAACCAAGAGACCCAGTACTTC.

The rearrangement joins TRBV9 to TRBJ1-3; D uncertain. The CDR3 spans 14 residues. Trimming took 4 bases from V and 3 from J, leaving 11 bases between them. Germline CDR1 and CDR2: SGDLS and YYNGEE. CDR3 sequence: CASSPAGVGNTIYF. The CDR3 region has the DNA TGTGCCAGCAGCCCCGCAGGTGTTGGAAACACCATATATTTT.

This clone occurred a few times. The CDR3 DNA reads TGTGCCAGCAGCTCTAGGGGAGTAGTCTTTAGCTACACCTTC. Amino acid sequence: CASSSRGVVFSYTF. The chain carries TRBV7-8 and TRBJ1-2; TRBD1 might be the D (5 bases). This CDR3 contains 14 residues. Trimming stripped 4 bases from V and 9 bases from J, with 18 bases between. Germline V gene sequence: CDR1 SGHVS, CDR2 FQNEAQ.

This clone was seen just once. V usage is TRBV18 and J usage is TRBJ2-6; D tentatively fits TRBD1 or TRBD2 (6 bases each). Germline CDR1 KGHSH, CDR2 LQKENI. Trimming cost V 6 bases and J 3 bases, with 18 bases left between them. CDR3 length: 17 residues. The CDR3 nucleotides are TGTGCCAGCTCGCCGACGCCCGGGGGCGGTGGGGCCAACGTCCTGACTTTC. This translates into CASSPTPGGGGANVLTF.

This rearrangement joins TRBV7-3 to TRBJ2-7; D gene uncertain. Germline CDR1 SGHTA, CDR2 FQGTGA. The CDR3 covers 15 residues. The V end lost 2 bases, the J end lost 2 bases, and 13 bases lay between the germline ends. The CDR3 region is CASSLSARIPYEQYF. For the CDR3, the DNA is TGTGCCAGCAGCTTATCGGCCCGTATACCCTACGAGCAGTACTTC.

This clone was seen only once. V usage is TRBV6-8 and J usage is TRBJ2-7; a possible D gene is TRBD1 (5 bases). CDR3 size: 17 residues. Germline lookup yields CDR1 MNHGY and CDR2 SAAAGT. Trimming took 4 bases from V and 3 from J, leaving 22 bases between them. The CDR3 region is CASSWSKYRKAHYEQYF. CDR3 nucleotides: TGTGCCAGCAGTTGGTCCAAATACAGGAAAGCACACTACGAGCAGTACTTC.